Included here is one TCR beta chain sequence, with context. As originally analysed: Amplifying reference gene primers gave estimates of nucleated cell counts. Data came from immunoSEQ multiplex PCR; TCRdb stores just in-frame clones and leaves some out. That table gives V, J and clone size, and the DNA gave D and trimming. The profile covers some 150,000 clones, with 80% to 85% appearing a single time and about 40% taken by the ten largest. These data are taken from a study of blood T cell repertoires in COVID-19. At the level of the study: Collection of acute and convalescent COVID-19 samples took place in the United States, Italy and Spain. Sources were T cells, B-cell-depleted T cells, or PBMCs; the material itself was cDNA or gDNA.

This CDR3 contains 16 residues. CDR1 SGHTA and CDR2 FQGNSA come from the germline V gene. Trimming cost V 1 base and J 3 bases, with 13 bases left between them. Input material: peripheral blood. The V gene is TRBV7-2, the J gene TRBJ1-3; D gene unclear. The TCR comes from a human donor in a cohort sampled during active COVID-19. CDR3 in DNA: TGTGCCAGCAGCTTAGTGGGAGGGAATGATGGAAACACCATATATTTT. Encoded protein: CASSLVGGNDGNTIYF.